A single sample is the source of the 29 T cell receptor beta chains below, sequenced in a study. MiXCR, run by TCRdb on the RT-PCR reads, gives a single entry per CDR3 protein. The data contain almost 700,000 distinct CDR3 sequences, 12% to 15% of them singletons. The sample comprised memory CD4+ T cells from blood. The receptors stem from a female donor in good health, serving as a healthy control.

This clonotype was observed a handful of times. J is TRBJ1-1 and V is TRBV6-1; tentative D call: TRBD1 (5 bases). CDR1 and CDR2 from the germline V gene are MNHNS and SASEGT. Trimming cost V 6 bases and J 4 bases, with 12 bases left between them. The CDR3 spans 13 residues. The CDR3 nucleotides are TGTGCCAGCAGCGCGCAAGGGGCCACTGAAGCTTTCTTT. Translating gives CASSAQGATEAFF.

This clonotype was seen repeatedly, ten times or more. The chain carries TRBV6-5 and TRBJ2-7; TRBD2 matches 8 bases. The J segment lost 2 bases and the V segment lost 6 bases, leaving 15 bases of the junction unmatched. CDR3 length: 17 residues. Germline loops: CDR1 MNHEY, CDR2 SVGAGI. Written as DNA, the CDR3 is TGTGCCAGCAGCTCCCTTACCGCGGGAGGCCGCCCCTACGAGCAGTACTTC. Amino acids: CASSSLTAGGRPYEQYF.

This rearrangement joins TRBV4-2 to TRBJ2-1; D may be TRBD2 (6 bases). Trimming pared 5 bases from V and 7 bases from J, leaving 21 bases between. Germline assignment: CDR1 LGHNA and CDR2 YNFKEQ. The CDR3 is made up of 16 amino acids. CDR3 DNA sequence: TGTGCCAGCAGCGACATAACGGCCGGGAGAGAAAATGAGCAGTTCTTC. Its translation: CASSDITAGRENEQFF.

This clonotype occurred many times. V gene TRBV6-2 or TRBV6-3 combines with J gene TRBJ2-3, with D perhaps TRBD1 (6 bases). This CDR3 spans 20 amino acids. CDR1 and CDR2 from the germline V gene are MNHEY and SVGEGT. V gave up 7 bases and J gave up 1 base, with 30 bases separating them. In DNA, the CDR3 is TGTGCCAGCAACCCTCTATGGGGCAGGGGAACTGATGGTGGCACAGATACGCAGTATTTT. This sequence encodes CASNPLWGRGTDGGTDTQYF.

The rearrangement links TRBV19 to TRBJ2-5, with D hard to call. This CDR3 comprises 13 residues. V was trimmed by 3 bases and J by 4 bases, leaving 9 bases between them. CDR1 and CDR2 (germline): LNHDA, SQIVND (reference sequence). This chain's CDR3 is CASSMEGRETQYF. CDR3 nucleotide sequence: TGTGCCAGTAGTATGGAAGGTAGAGAGACCCAGTACTTC. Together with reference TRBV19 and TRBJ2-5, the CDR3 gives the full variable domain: DGGITQSPKYLFRKEGQNVTLSCEQNLNHDAMYWYRQDPGQGLRLIYYSQIVNDFQKGDIAEGYSVSREKKESFPLTVTSAQKNPTAFYLCASSMEGRETQYFGPGTRLLVL.

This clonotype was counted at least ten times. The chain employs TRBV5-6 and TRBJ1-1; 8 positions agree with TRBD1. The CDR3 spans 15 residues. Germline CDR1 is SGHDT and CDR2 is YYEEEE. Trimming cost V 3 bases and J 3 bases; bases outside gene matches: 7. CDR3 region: CASSSPTGGHTEAFF. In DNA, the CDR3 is TGTGCCAGCAGCTCCCCAACAGGGGGGCACACTGAAGCTTTCTTT.

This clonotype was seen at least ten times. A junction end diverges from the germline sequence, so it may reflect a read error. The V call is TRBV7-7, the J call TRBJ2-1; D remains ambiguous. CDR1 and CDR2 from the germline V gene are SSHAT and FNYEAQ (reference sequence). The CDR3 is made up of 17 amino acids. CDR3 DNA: TGTGCTAGCAGCTTAGAGGTTAATTTCGGCTCCTACAATGAGCAGTTCTTC. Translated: CASSLEVNFGSYNEQFF.

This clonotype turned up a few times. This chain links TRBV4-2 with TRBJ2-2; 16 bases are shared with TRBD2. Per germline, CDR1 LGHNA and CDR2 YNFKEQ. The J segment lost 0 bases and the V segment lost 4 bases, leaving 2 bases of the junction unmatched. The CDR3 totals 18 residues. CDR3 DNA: TGTGCCAGCAGCCGGGGACTAGCGGGAGGGGCGAACACCGGGGAGCTGTTTTTT. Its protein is CASSRGLAGGANTGELFF.

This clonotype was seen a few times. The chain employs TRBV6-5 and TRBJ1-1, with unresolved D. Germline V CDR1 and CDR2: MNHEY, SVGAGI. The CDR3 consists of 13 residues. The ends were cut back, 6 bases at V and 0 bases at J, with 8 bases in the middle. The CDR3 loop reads CASRETMNTEAFF. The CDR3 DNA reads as TGTGCCAGCAGGGAGACCATGAACACTGAAGCTTTCTTT.

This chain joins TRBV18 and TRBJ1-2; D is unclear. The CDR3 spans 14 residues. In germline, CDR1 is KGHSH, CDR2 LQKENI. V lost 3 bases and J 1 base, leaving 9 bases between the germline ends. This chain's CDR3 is CASSPEQFNYGYTF. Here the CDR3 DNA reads TGTGCCAGCTCACCGGAGCAGTTTAACTATGGCTACACCTTC.

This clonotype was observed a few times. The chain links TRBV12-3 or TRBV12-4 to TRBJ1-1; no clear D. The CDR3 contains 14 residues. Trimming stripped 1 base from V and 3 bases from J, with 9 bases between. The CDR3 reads CASSLGHPDTEAFF. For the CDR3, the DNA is TGTGCCAGCAGTTTAGGGCACCCCGACACTGAAGCTTTCTTT.

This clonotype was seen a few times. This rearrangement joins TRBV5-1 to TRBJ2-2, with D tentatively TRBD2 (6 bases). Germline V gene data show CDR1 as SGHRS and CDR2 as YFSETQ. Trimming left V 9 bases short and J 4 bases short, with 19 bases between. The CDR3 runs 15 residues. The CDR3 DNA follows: TGCGCCACCAGGGCGGGGCGGTCGCTCACCGGGGAGCTGTTTTTT. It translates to CATRAGRSLTGELFF.

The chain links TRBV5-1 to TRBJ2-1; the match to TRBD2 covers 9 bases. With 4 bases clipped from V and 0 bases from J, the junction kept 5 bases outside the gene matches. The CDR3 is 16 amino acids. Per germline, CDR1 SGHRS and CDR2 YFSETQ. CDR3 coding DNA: TGCGCCAGCAGCACCCTAGCGGGAAGCTCCTACAATGAGCAGTTCTTC. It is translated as CASSTLAGSSYNEQFF.

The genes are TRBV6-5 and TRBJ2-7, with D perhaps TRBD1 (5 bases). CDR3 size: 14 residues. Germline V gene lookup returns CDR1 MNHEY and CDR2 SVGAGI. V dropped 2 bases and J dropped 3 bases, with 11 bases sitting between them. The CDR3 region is CASSYQQGYYEQYF. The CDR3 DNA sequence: TGTGCCAGCAGTTACCAGCAGGGTTACTACGAGCAGTACTTC.

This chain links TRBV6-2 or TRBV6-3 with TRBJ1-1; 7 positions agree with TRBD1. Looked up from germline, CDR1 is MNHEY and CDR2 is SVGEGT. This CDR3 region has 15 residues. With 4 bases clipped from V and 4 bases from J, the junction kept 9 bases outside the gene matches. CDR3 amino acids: CASSSQGGWGTEAFF. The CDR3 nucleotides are TGTGCCAGCAGTTCGCAGGGGGGATGGGGCACTGAAGCTTTCTTT.

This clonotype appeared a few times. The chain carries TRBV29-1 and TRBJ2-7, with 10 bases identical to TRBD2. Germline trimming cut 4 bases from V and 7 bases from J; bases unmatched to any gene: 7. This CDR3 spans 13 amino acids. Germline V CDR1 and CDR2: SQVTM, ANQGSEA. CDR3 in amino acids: CSVAILAGDEQYF. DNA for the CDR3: TGCAGCGTTGCAATCCTAGCGGGAGATGAGCAGTACTTC.

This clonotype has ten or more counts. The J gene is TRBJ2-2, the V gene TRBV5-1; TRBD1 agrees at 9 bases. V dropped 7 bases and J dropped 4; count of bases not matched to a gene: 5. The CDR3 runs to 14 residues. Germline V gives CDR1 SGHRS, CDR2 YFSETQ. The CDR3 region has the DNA TGCGCCAGCGCCCTGGACAGGGGCACCGGGGAGCTGTTTTTT. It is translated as CASALDRGTGELFF.

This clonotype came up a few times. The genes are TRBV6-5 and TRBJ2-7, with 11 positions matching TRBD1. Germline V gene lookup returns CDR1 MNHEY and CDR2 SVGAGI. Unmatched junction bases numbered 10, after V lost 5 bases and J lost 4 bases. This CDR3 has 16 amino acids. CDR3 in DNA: TGTGCCAGCAGTGGCCCCGGACAGGGGGCTTTGTACGAGCAGTACTTC. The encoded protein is CASSGPGQGALYEQYF.

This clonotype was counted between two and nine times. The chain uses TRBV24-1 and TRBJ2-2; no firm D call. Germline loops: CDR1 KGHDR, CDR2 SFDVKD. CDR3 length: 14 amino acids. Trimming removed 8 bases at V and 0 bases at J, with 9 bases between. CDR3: CATKADANTGELFF. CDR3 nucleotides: TGTGCCACCAAAGCAGACGCGAACACCGGGGAGCTGTTTTTT.

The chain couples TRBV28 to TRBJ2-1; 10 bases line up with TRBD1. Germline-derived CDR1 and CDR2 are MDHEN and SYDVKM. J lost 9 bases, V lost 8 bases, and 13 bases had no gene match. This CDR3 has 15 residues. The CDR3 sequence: CASQDRDRGDGEQFF. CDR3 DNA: TGTGCCAGCCAGGACCGGGACAGGGGTGACGGTGAGCAGTTCTTC.

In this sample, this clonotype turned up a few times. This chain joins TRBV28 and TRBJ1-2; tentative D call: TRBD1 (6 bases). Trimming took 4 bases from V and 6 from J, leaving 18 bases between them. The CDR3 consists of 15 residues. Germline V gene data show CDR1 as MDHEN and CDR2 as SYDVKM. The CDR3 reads CASSSGGGARDGYTF. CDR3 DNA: TGTGCCAGCAGTTCCGGGGGGGGCGCGCGGGATGGCTACACCTTC.

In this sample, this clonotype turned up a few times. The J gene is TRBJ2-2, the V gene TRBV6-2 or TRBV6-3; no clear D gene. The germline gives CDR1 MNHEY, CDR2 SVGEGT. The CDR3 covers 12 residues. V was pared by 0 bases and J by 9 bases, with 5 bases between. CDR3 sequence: CASSYSRRELFF. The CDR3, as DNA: TGTGCCAGCAGTTACTCTCGCCGGGAGCTGTTTTTT.

The DNA for the CDR3 is TGTGCCAGCAGCCTTGGAGGGGGCCCACTCTCCTACGAGCAGTACTTC. Amino acids: CASSLGGGPLSYEQYF. The V call is TRBV7-2, the J call TRBJ2-7; maybe TRBD1 (7 bases). This CDR3 contains 16 residues. V lost 5 bases, J lost 0 bases, and 17 bases lay in between. The germline V gene has CDR1 SGHTA and CDR2 FQGNSA.

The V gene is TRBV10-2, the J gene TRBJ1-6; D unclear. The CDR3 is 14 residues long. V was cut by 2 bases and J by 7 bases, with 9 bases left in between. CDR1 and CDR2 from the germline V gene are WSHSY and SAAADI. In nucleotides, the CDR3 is TGCGCCAGCAGTGAGACAGCGCTAAATTCACCCCTCCACTTT. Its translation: CASSETALNSPLHF.

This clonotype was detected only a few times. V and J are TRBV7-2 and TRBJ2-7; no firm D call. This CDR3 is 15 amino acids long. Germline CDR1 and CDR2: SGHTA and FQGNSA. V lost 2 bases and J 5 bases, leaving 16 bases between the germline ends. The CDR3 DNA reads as TGTGCCAGCAGCTTAAGTACTCGCTTATCCGACGAGCAGTACTTC. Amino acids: CASSLSTRLSDEQYF.

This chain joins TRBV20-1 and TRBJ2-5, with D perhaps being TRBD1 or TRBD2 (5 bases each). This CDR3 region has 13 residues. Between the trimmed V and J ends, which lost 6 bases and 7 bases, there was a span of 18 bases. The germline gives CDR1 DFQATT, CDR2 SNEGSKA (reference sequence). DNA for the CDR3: TGCAGTGCGGATGAGACAGTTGAGGGGACCCAGTACTTC. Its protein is CSADETVEGTQYF.

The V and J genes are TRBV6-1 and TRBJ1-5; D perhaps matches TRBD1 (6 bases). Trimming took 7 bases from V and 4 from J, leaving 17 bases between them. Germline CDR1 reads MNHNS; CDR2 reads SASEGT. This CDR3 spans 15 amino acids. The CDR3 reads CASILAGAINQPQHF. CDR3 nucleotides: TGTGCCAGCATATTGGCAGGGGCAATAAATCAGCCCCAGCATTTT.

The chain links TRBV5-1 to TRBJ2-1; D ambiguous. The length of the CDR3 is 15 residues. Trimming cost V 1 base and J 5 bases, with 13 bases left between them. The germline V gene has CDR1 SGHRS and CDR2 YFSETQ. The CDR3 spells CASSLPNGQNNEQFF. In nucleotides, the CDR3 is TGCGCCAGCAGCTTGCCGAACGGTCAAAACAATGAGCAGTTCTTC.

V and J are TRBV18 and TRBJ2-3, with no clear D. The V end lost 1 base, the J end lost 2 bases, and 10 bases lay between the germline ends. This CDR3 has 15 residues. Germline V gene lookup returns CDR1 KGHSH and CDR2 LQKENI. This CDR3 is CASSPQGQSTDTQYF. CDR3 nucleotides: TGTGCCAGCTCACCACAGGGCCAGTCCACAGATACGCAGTATTTT. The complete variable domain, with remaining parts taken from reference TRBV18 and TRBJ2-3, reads NAGVMQNPRHLVRRRGQEARLRCSPMKGHSHVYWYRQLPEEGLKFMVYLQKENIIDESGMPKERFSAEFPKEGPSILRIQQVVRGDSAAYFCASSPQGQSTDTQYFGPGTRLTVL.